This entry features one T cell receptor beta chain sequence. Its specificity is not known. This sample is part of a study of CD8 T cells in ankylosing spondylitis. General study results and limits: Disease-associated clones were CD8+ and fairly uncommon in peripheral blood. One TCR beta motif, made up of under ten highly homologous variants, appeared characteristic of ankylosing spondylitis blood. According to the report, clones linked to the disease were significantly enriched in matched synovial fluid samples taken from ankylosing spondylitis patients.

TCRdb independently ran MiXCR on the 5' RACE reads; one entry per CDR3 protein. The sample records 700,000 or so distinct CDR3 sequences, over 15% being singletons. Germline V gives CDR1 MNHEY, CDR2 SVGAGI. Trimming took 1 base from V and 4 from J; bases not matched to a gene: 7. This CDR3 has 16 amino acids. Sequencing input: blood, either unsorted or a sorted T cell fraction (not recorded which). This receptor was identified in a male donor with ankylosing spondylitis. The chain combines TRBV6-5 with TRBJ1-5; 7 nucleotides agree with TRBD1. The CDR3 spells CASSYFGTAYNQPQHF. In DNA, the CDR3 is TGTGCCAGCAGTTACTTTGGGACAGCTTATAATCAGCCCCAGCATTTT.